This T cell receptor (beta chain) appears in the sequencing data of a study of T cell responses to AZD1222 COVID-19 vaccine. V lost 2 bases and J 10 bases, leaving 14 bases between the germline ends. Germline V lookup: CDR1 SNHLY, CDR2 FYNNEI. The CDR3 runs to 14 residues. Sequenced by immunoSEQ multiplex PCR; TCRdb stores in-frame clones only, minus some. The sample yields 150,000 to 200,000 clones, 92% seen once. Concerning this clone itself: The antigen is unknown.

Study findings and constraints: Spike regions recognized by vaccine-associated CD4 TCRs spanned the protein, led by 160-218 and 743-854. The donor group comprised mostly white British people and more females; the analysis possibly underestimated clonal diversity. No day 14 peak samples; only post-peak repertoires were characterized.

The sequences come from peripheral blood, collected 28 days after the second AZD1222 dose. The chain uses TRBV2 and TRBJ1-4; no clear D gene. The TCR was taken from an adult who received the AZD1222 COVID-19 vaccine. The CDR3 region is CASSEMFLSLKLFF. DNA for the CDR3: TGTGCCAGCAGTGAAATGTTTTTATCGTTAAAACTGTTTTTT.